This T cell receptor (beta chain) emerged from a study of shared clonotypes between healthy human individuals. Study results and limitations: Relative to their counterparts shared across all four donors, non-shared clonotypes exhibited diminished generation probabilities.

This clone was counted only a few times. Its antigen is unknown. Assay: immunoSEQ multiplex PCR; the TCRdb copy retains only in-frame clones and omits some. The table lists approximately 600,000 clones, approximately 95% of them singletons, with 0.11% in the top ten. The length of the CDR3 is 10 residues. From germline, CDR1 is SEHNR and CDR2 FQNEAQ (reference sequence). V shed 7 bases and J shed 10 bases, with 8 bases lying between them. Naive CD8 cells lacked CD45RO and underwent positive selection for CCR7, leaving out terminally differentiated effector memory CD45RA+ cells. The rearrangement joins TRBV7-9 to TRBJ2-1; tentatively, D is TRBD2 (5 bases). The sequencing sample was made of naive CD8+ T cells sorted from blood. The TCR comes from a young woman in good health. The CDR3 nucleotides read TGTGCCAGCAAGAGGGAGGAGCAGTTCTTC. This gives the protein CASKREEQFF.